Below, 26 T cell receptor beta chains from the same sample are listed, as sequenced in a study of T cell repertoires in cytomegalovirus infection. MiXCR, applied by TCRdb to the reads, yields one record per CDR3 protein. This sample yields around 260,000 distinct CDR3 sequences, of which roughly 9.1% are seen a single time; about 14% belongs to the top ten. The sample taken for sequencing was PBMCs. Receptors originate from a human donor in good health (CMV status not recorded). Some clones in this sample may be carry-over from other donors' samples.

In this sample, this clonotype turned up many times. V is TRBV7-2 and J is TRBJ1-1; 8 positions match TRBD1. The CDR3 length is 15 residues. Trimming cost V 6 bases and J 5 bases; bases outside gene matches: 11. Germline values: CDR1 SGHTA, CDR2 FQGNSA. As DNA, the CDR3 is TGTGCCAGCAGGCGTGACAGGGGCGGAGGAACTGAAGCTTTCTTT. Translating gives CASRRDRGGGTEAFF.

The sample holds many counts of this clonotype. This chain connects TRBV28 to TRBJ1-5; unclear D gene. V was trimmed by 3 bases and J by 6 bases, leaving 9 bases between them. The germline CDR1 and CDR2 sequences are MDHEN and SYDVKM. CDR3 length: 13 amino acids. DNA for the CDR3: TGTGCCAGCAGTTTGGTAGGGCCTCAGCCCCAGCATTTT. Translated: CASSLVGPQPQHF.

This clonotype was counted at least ten times. The rearrangement joins TRBV6-2 or TRBV6-3 to TRBJ1-1; possibly TRBD1 for D (5 bases). CDR1 is MNHEY and CDR2 is SVGEGT in the germline V gene. This CDR3 is built from 14 residues. The V gene lost 7 bases and the J gene lost 0 bases, with 12 bases spanning the gap. The CDR3 loop is CASTVTALNTEAFF. In DNA form, the CDR3 reads TGTGCCAGCACCGTGACAGCCCTGAACACTGAAGCTTTCTTT.

This clonotype occurred many times. The rearrangement links TRBV6-2 or TRBV6-3 to TRBJ1-5; no reliable D call. The CDR3 has 16 residues. Germline assignment: CDR1 MNHEY and CDR2 SVGEGT. Trimming left V 6 bases short and J 0 bases short, with 15 bases between. The CDR3 coding sequence is TGTGCCAGCAGCCGGATGAACAGCTTTAGCAATCAGCCCCAGCATTTT. Its protein product is CASSRMNSFSNQPQHF.

The chain couples TRBV5-1 to TRBJ2-7; 11 nucleotides line up with TRBD2. CDR3 length: 17 amino acids. The germline V gene encodes CDR1 SGHRS and CDR2 YFSETQ. J gave up 0 bases and V 5 bases, and 10 bases lay outside the gene matches. CDR3: CASSSGLAALSSYEQYF. As DNA, the CDR3 is TGCGCCAGCAGTTCGGGACTAGCGGCTCTTAGCTCCTACGAGCAGTACTTC.

This clonotype was seen a few times. The chain has TRBV6-6 and TRBJ2-4; 7 nucleotides agree with TRBD1. With 5 bases clipped from V and 1 base from J, the junction kept 2 bases outside the gene matches. The CDR3 is made up of 14 amino acids. From germline, CDR1 is MNHNY and CDR2 SVGAGI (reference sequence). In nucleotides, the CDR3 is TGTGCCAGCAGTGAGGACAGGGCCAAAAACATTCAGTACTTC. It translates to CASSEDRAKNIQYF.

This clonotype appeared many times. The chain carries TRBV19 and TRBJ2-1, with a weak D call TRBD1 (8 bases). This CDR3 has 15 amino acids. Germline lookup yields CDR1 LNHDA and CDR2 SQIVND (reference sequence). The ends were cut back, 6 bases at V and 4 bases at J, with 16 bases in the middle. The CDR3 DNA reads as TGTGCCAGTAGGCGAACAGGGGGAGGGTACAATGAGCAGTTCTTC. This gives the protein CASRRTGGGYNEQFF. The whole variable domain, remainder taken from reference TRBV19 and TRBJ2-1, is DGGITQSPKYLFRKEGQNVTLSCEQNLNHDAMYWYRQDPGQGLRLIYYSQIVNDFQKGDIAEGYSVSREKKESFPLTVTSAQKNPTAFYLCASRRTGGGYNEQFFGPGTRLTVL.

Turning to this clonotype: A much larger clone is a single base away; this may be a read error. CDR3 DNA: TGCAGCGGAGGGGGACAGGGCTACGAGCTGTACTTC. Its translation is CSGGGQGYELYF. The chain joins TRBV29-1 to TRBJ2-7, with 9 bases matching TRBD1. From germline, CDR1 is SQVTM and CDR2 ANQGSEA. The CDR3 has 12 amino acids.

Many counts were recorded for this clonotype. V gene TRBV12-5 combines with J gene TRBJ2-7, with TRBD1 matching 9 bases. The V and J ends lost 0 bases and 7 bases, in that order; junction bases with no gene match: 10. This CDR3 region has 16 residues. Germline V gene data show CDR1 as LGHNT and CDR2 as FRNRAP. Here the CDR3 DNA reads TGTGCTAGTGGTTTGGTACTTGGACAGGGGTTGCGGGAGCAGTACTTC. Residues: CASGLVLGQGLREQYF.

This clonotype was counted at least ten times. The CDR3 bases are TGTGCCAGCAGCCCGAAGAGGGGGGCCTACGAGCAGTACTTC. Translation gives CASSPKRGAYEQYF. The genes are TRBV11-3 and TRBJ2-7, with D possibly called TRBD1 or TRBD2 (6 bases each). The CDR3 totals 14 residues. The V gene lost 5 bases and the J gene lost 2 bases, with 13 bases spanning the gap. CDR1 is SGHNT, CDR2 YENEEA, per germline.

This clonotype occurred many times. The chain uses TRBV11-2 and TRBJ2-7; TRBD1 matches at 7 bases. Germline V gene sequence: CDR1 SGHAT, CDR2 FQNNGV. The CDR3 runs 15 residues. V lost 2 bases, J lost 3 bases, and 7 bases stayed unmatched. Here the CDR3 reads CASSLNKGAFYEQYF. In DNA, the CDR3 is TGTGCCAGCAGCTTAAATAAGGGGGCTTTCTACGAGCAGTACTTC.

Note on this clonotype: With a much larger clone just one base away, this may be a read error. The gene calls are TRBV7-2 and TRBJ1-4, with 7 bases fitting TRBD1. The V gene's germline CDR1 is SGHTA and CDR2 FQGNSA. The length of the CDR3 is 14 residues. CDR3 sequence: CPSRPGTAMNGLFF. The DNA for the CDR3 is TGTCCCAGCAGACCCGGGACAGCAATGAATGGACTGTTTTTT.

There are many counts of this clonotype. This chain connects TRBV7-6 to TRBJ2-3; 8 bases are a match to TRBD1. There are 12 residues in the CDR3. Losses at the gene ends were 5 bases for V and 6 bases for J; bases not matched to a gene: 1. Germline V CDR1 and CDR2: SGHVS, FNYEAQ. The CDR3 reads CASSDRGDTQYF. The CDR3 coding sequence is TGTGCCAGCAGCGACAGGGGTGATACGCAGTATTTT.

This clonotype was detected ten times or more. The chain recombines TRBV30 with TRBJ2-1; D remains unclear. Trimming cost V 0 bases and J 8 bases, with 17 bases left between them. The CDR3 totals 15 residues. Germline V gene lookup returns CDR1 GTSNPN and CDR2 SVGIG (reference sequence). This chain's CDR3 is CAWSVQGGLGDEQFF. The CDR3 DNA is TGTGCCTGGAGTGTACAAGGCGGCCTGGGCGATGAGCAGTTCTTC.

This clonotype appeared many times. One end of the junction does not line up with germline, which may come from a read error. V usage is TRBV7-2 and J usage is TRBJ2-1; 14 bases match TRBD2. The CDR3 contains 16 residues. Germline-derived CDR1 and CDR2 are SGHTA and FQGNSA. CDR3 protein: CASGLMTSGRAGEQFF. CDR3 DNA sequence: TGTGCCAGCGGCTTGATGACTAGCGGGAGGGCCGGTGAGCAGTTCTTC.

The sample holds many counts of this clonotype. CDR3 protein: CASSSRSGNTIYF. The CDR3 DNA reads TGTGCCAGCAGCTCGAGGAGCGGAAACACCATATATTTT. The V gene is TRBV7-2, the J gene TRBJ1-3; D unresolved. V was shortened by 4 bases and J by 4 bases, with 8 bases between the two germline ends. The germline V gene has CDR1 SGHTA and CDR2 FQGNSA. CDR3 length: 13 residues.

This clonotype was found many times. The chain combines TRBV7-8 with TRBJ1-5, with D possibly matching TRBD1 (5 bases). CDR1 SGHVS and CDR2 FQNEAQ come from the germline V gene. Trimming left V 5 bases short and J 9 bases short, with 29 bases between. The CDR3 extends over 18 amino acids. The CDR3 DNA reads as TGTGCCAGCAGCCCCCGAAGGCCGGGACGGCTATACGGTGGGCCCCAGCATTTT. This codes for CASSPRRPGRLYGGPQHF.

In this sample, this clonotype turned up many times. The chain employs TRBV11-2 and TRBJ2-7; 10 nucleotides match TRBD2. This CDR3 region has 16 residues. With 3 bases clipped from V and 2 bases from J, the junction kept 7 bases outside the gene matches. The germline gives CDR1 SGHAT, CDR2 FQNNGV. CDR3 sequence: CASSFSSTSGAYEQYF. The CDR3 DNA is TGTGCCAGCAGCTTCAGCTCCACTAGCGGGGCCTACGAGCAGTACTTC.

This clonotype appeared many times. The chain uses TRBV15 and TRBJ1-2, with 8 bases fitting TRBD1. J lost 8 bases, V lost 0 bases, and 8 bases had no gene match. The CDR3 runs to 15 residues. Germline values: CDR1 LNHNV, CDR2 YYDKDF (reference sequence). CDR3 region: CATSRDGWTGSGYTF. In DNA, the CDR3 is TGTGCCACCAGCAGAGATGGCTGGACAGGGTCGGGCTACACCTTC.

This clonotype occurred many times. This sequence joins TRBV7-2 and TRBJ1-4; no clear D. The V and J ends lost 1 base and 14 bases respectively, with 11 bases between them. The CDR3 extends over 12 amino acids. CDR1 and CDR2 (germline): SGHTA, FQGNSA. The CDR3 sequence: CASSLGYGGLFF. CDR3 DNA: TGTGCCAGCAGCTTAGGCTACGGAGGGCTGTTTTTT.

This clonotype was seen ten or more times. The rearrangement links TRBV5-1 to TRBJ2-1; TRBD2 matches at 12 bases. V shed 4 bases and J 8 bases; nucleotides not matched to a gene: 10. CDR1 is SGHRS, CDR2 YFSETQ, per germline. CDR3 size: 16 residues. CDR3 bases: TGCGCCAGCAGCGTACCTAGCGGGGGGGCCGTTGATGAGCAGTTCTTC. It encodes CASSVPSGGAVDEQFF.

This clonotype was seen a few times. J is TRBJ1-1 and V is TRBV29-1; D is uncertain. V dropped 5 bases and J dropped 2 bases, with 15 bases sitting between them. The CDR3 runs to 14 residues. CDR1 and CDR2 from the germline V gene are SQVTM and ANQGSEA. This CDR3 is CSVIGPLRNTEAFF. CDR3 DNA: TGCAGCGTTATCGGGCCATTAAGAAACACTGAAGCTTTCTTT.

This clonotype was recorded many times. The chain has TRBV7-2 and TRBJ1-6; D is perhaps TRBD1 (5 bases). CDR1 and CDR2 from the germline V gene are SGHTA and FQGNSA. CDR3 size: 15 residues. The V gene lost 5 bases and the J gene lost 3 bases, with 11 bases spanning the gap. In DNA form, the CDR3 reads TGTGCCAGCAGCCCCGACAGAGGCTATAATTCACCCCTCCACTTT. Protein sequence: CASSPDRGYNSPLHF.

This clonotype was picked up many times. V is TRBV7-2 and J is TRBJ1-2; unclear D gene. Germline V gene lookup returns CDR1 SGHTA and CDR2 FQGNSA. Trimming left V 5 bases short and J 5 bases short, with 21 bases between. There are 16 residues in the CDR3. CDR3 in amino acids: CASSPEDAGNGYGYTF. The CDR3, as DNA: TGTGCCAGCAGCCCGGAGGATGCTGGAAATGGTTATGGCTACACCTTC.

The CDR3 loop is CASSLGLGREGQYF. The CDR3 region has the DNA TGTGCCAGCAGCTTAGGGCTGGGCAGGGAAGGCCAGTACTTC. The chain combines TRBV7-2 with TRBJ2-5, with D possibly matching TRBD1 (5 bases). CDR3 length equals 14 residues. V was pared by 1 base and J by 10 bases, with 16 bases between. Germline V CDR1 and CDR2: SGHTA, FQGNSA.

This clonotype turned up a few times. V and J are TRBV7-2 and TRBJ1-1, with a possible D match to TRBD1 (5 bases). The CDR3 covers 15 residues. Germline loops: CDR1 SGHTA, CDR2 FQGNSA. The V gene lost 3 bases and the J gene lost 4 bases, with 15 bases spanning the gap. CDR3 residues: CASSFSGWVGTEAFF. CDR3 bases: TGTGCCAGCAGCTTCTCAGGGTGGGTGGGCACTGAAGCTTTCTTT. The variable domain in full, completed from reference TRBV7-2 and TRBJ1-1, reads GAGVSQSPSNKVTEKGKDVELRCDPISGHTALYWYRQSLGQGLEFLIYFQGNSAPDKSGLPSDRFSAERTGGSVSTLTIQRTQQEDSAVYLCASSFSGWVGTEAFFGQGTRLTVV.